The clone carrying this T cell receptor (beta chain) was detected only a few times. The data stem from a study of blood T cell repertoires in COVID-19. Looking at the study overall: Acute and convalescent COVID-19 specimens originated in the United States, Italy and Spain.

This CDR3 is 15 amino acids long. The V and J ends lost 4 bases and 2 bases respectively, with 12 bases between them. The germline CDR1 and CDR2 sequences are SGHNT and YYREEE (reference sequence). Original analysis: Scientists estimated how many nucleated cells there were by amplifying reference gene primers. The data were produced by immunoSEQ multiplex PCR, yet TCRdb's version contains in-frame clones alone and is incomplete. Clone size and the V and J calls come from that table; the DNA yielded D and trimming. This repertoire shows 80,000 or so clones, roughly 90% found once; its top ten account for roughly a sixth.

The sample consisted of peripheral blood. The clonotype was recovered from a human donor in a cohort sampled during active COVID-19. The chain uses TRBV5-4 and TRBJ2-2, with D possibly being TRBD2 (6 bases). The CDR3 DNA reads TGTGCCAGCAGCCCGGGCGGGGATAACACCGGGGAGCTGTTTTTT. It specifies CASSPGGDNTGELFF.